This entry lists 15 T cell receptor beta chains sequenced from one sample in a study of T cell responses to AZD1222 COVID-19 vaccine. TCRdb's table, derived via immunoSEQ multiplex PCR, lists solely in-frame clones and lacks some. The data hold more than 95,000 clones, with roughly 90% observed a single time. Sequenced here: peripheral blood, sampled on day 0 of AZD1222 vaccination. These receptor sequences come from an adult in good health.

This chain joins TRBV10-3 and TRBJ1-2; no definite D call. CDR1 is ENHRY and CDR2 is SYGVKD in the germline V gene. This CDR3 region has 14 residues. V lost 7 bases to trimming and J lost 4 bases, with 16 bases between them. CDR3 amino acids: CAINFMAGGYGYTF. The CDR3 nucleotides read TGTGCCATCAATTTCATGGCAGGAGGCTATGGCTACACCTTC.

This chain joins TRBV27 and TRBJ2-7, with 9 bases that match TRBD1. The length of the CDR3 is 18 residues. Germline CDR1 is MNHEY and CDR2 is SMNVEV (reference sequence). With V trimmed by 4 bases and J by 3 bases, 16 bases remained unmatched. Here the CDR3 reads CASSSPGQGAISLYEQYF. The CDR3 bases are TGTGCCAGCAGTTCCCCGGGACAGGGCGCAATTTCGCTCTACGAGCAGTACTTC.

The chain's CDR3 is CASSPGTYEQYF. CDR3 nucleotide sequence: TGTGCCAGCAGCCCCGGTACCTACGAGCAGTACTTC. The chain recombines TRBV11-2 with TRBJ2-7; D is unclear. CDR1 and CDR2 from the germline V gene are SGHAT and FQNNGV. This CDR3 region has 12 residues. The V and J ends lost 5 bases and 2 bases respectively, with 7 bases between them.

The chain couples TRBV28 to TRBJ1-2; TRBD1 aligns across 7 bases. The CDR3 contains 14 residues. CDR1 MDHEN and CDR2 SYDVKM come from the germline V gene. V lost 5 bases, J lost 5 bases, and 8 bases stayed unmatched. Here the CDR3 DNA reads TGTGCCAGCAGTCCGTCGGACAGGCGATATGGCTACACCTTC. It translates to CASSPSDRRYGYTF.

J is TRBJ2-5 and V is TRBV5-1; 9 bases match TRBD2. The ends lost 0 bases at V and 4 bases at J; junction bases unmatched: 7. Germline-derived CDR1 and CDR2 are SGHRS and YFSETQ. The CDR3 spans 16 residues. In nucleotides, the CDR3 is TGCGCCAGCAGCTTGGGAGTAGCGGGAGATCTAGAGACCCAGTACTTC. Translation gives CASSLGVAGDLETQYF.

The chain joins TRBV5-1 to TRBJ1-1; 7 positions agree with TRBD1. The CDR3 is 16 residues long. Germline V gene lookup returns CDR1 SGHRS and CDR2 YFSETQ. Unmatched junction bases numbered 10, after V lost 5 bases and J lost 0 bases. The CDR3 is CASRLVYRGLNTEAFF. Here the CDR3 DNA reads TGCGCCAGCAGATTAGTTTACAGGGGACTGAACACTGAAGCTTTCTTT.

This clone was observed a handful of times. The V call is TRBV18, the J call TRBJ2-7; 8 bases are a match to TRBD2. Germline V gene lookup returns CDR1 KGHSH and CDR2 LQKENI. The CDR3 contains 17 residues. Trimming cost V 0 bases and J 3 bases; bases outside gene matches: 10. The CDR3 loop is CASSPPNSGTNNYEQYF. The CDR3 DNA is TGTGCCAGCTCACCACCGAATAGCGGGACAAACAACTACGAGCAGTACTTC. The whole variable domain, remainder taken from reference TRBV18 and TRBJ2-7, is NAGVMQNPRHLVRRRGQEARLRCSPMKGHSHVYWYRQLPEEGLKFMVYLQKENIIDESGMPKERFSAEFPKEGPSILRIQQVVRGDSAAYFCASSPPNSGTNNYEQYFGPGTRLTVT.

This clone was counted a single time. The rearrangement links TRBV18 to TRBJ2-7; 14 bases fit TRBD2. The J segment lost 0 bases and the V segment lost 6 bases, leaving 10 bases of the junction unmatched. CDR1 is KGHSH and CDR2 is LQKENI in the germline V gene. The length of the CDR3 is 18 residues. CDR3 DNA: TGTGCCAGCTCGCCATGGGGACTAGCGGGGGCTGTCTCCTACGAGCAGTACTTC. Residues: CASSPWGLAGAVSYEQYF.

J is TRBJ2-1 and V is TRBV24-1; 9 bases match TRBD1. Trimming took 5 bases from V and 4 from J; bases not matched to a gene: 5. Per the germline V gene, CDR1 is KGHDR and CDR2 is SFDVKD. The CDR3 extends over 15 amino acids. The CDR3 sequence: CATSVRTGVYNEQFF. The CDR3 region has the DNA TGTGCCACCAGTGTCCGGACAGGGGTTTACAATGAGCAGTTCTTC.

The chain employs TRBV24-1 and TRBJ2-5; 8 bases are a match to TRBD2. J lost 1 base, V lost 3 bases, and 6 bases had no gene match. The germline V gene has CDR1 KGHDR and CDR2 SFDVKD. CDR3 size: 16 residues. The CDR3 loop reads CATSDPGGGLQETQYF. The CDR3 DNA sequence: TGTGCCACCAGTGATCCCGGGGGGGGCCTCCAAGAGACCCAGTACTTC.

The CDR3 bases are TGTGCCAGCAACTGGGGGGGATTATCTCCCCAGCCCCAGCATTTT. Its translation: CASNWGGLSPQPQHF. V usage is TRBV6-5 and J usage is TRBJ1-5, with D possibly being TRBD1 (5 bases). The CDR3 is 15 residues long. The V end lost 7 bases, the J end lost 7 bases, and 20 bases lay between the germline ends. CDR1 and CDR2 (germline): MNHEY, SVGAGI.

This chain uses TRBV10-3 with TRBJ1-3, with TRBD1 matching over 8 bases. The CDR3 length is 15 residues. The germline CDR1 and CDR2 sequences are ENHRY and SYGVKD. J lost 0 bases, V lost 5 bases, and 3 bases had no gene match. The CDR3 DNA is TGTGCCATCAGTCTGGGACAGGACTCTGGAAACACCATATATTTT. Encoded protein: CAISLGQDSGNTIYF.

The chain is built from TRBV12-3 or TRBV12-4 and TRBJ1-2; 11 bases agree with TRBD1. The length of the CDR3 is 13 residues. The V segment lost 6 bases and the J segment 8 bases; nucleotides outside the gene matches: 5. DNA for the CDR3: TGTGCCAGCAGCGGACAGGGGGCTAGAGGCTACACCTTC. Encoded protein: CASSGQGARGYTF.

Notes on this clone: Relative to the germline gene, one junction end is altered; a read error may explain this. The rearrangement links TRBV15 to TRBJ1-1; 7 nucleotides match TRBD1. There are 13 residues in the CDR3. Germline CDR1 and CDR2: LNHNV and YYDKDF (reference sequence). CDR3 coding DNA: TGTGCCACTAGCAGGGGGTTGAACACTGAAGCTTTCTTT. Its protein product is CATSRGLNTEAFF.

This chain uses TRBV28 with TRBJ2-5, with 9 bases fitting TRBD1. After removal of 7 bases from V and 0 bases from J, the junction contained 3 bases not matched to a gene. The CDR3 is 14 residues long. Germline values: CDR1 MDHEN, CDR2 SYDVKM. The CDR3 nucleotides read TGTGCCAGCACGAGGACAGGGGACCAAGAGACCCAGTACTTC. Translated, it gives CASTRTGDQETQYF.